This T cell receptor beta chain was documented in a study of vaccination effects on CD4 cells after COVID-19 (dated by TCRdb to between 2021 and 2024). In the study overall: In the ViraFEST assay, PBMC were stimulated with viral peptide pools, and TCR sequencing was then used to find antigen-specific CD4+ T cell clonotypes based on their expansion. Each participant got two doses of an mRNA SARS-CoV-2 vaccine, either BNT162b2 or mRNA-1273. Approximately 2 million PBMC per well were cultured in IMDM with 5% human AB serum, 8.5 to 10 IU/ml IL-2 and gentamicin, plus 10 ug/ml peptides. SARS-CoV-2 spike-specific CD4+ TCR repertoires were compared before and after mRNA vaccination in COVID-19 convalescent patients and in infection-naive vaccine recipients. The full study included some 10 COVID-19 convalescent patients and several SARS-CoV-2-naive healthy vaccine recipients. Cultures from other donors in the study were sequenced using the Oncomine TCR Beta short-read assay on an Illumina iSeq 100. The investigation overall reported the following: Among healthy vaccine recipients, nearly all vaccine-induced clones were SARS-CoV-2 mono-reactive, and just 1 of 255 was cross-reactive with common cold coronaviruses. The study was limited by a small number of convalescent patients, and early post-infection timepoints were lacking. Marked clonal contraction was observed in both infection-induced and vaccine-induced clones at late post-vaccination timepoints, consistent with waning T cell responses.

After around 11 days of culture, CD4+ T cells were isolated with the EasySep CD4+ T cell isolation kit. Negative nucleocapsid antibody results before and after vaccination confirmed that the healthy vaccine recipients had no prior SARS-CoV-2 infection. Half of the culture medium was replaced with fresh IL-2-containing medium on days 3 and 7. Each peptide stimulation condition was cultured in triplicate wells unless otherwise noted. PBMC were separated from whole blood using Ficoll-Paque Plus gradient centrifugation and were then either cryopreserved at -140C or used fresh. Genomic DNA was extracted from cultured CD4+ T cells with the QIAamp micro DNA kit. The library was produced with the immunoSEQ multiplex PCR assay. DNA from the cultured, isolated CD4+ T cells was subjected to TCR beta CDR3 sequencing. The original pipeline was this. Non-productive TCR sequences were removed, reads were trimmed to the CDR3 region, and CDR3s of at least 7 amino acids were retained. The MANAFEST web app was used to identify antigen-specific clonotypes by comparing expansion in peptide wells with expansion in reference cultures. For clones to be considered positive, expansion at FDR<0.05 versus reference and all other wells, an odds ratio above 5, and a frequency above 0.1% in two replicate wells were required. Cross-reactive clonotypes were defined as significantly expanded in SARS-CoV-2 spike wells and in at least one common cold coronavirus spike condition. Levenshtein distance calculated with the stringdist R package was used to assess CDR3 similarity, and unrooted trees were constructed with ape in R 3.6.1. This immuneACCESS table, as held by TCRdb, lists in-frame sequences with V and J called but not all clones. Of the missing ones, under half trace to an unresolved V gene in checked studies; the others have no known cause. That table supplies the V and J calls and clone size; D and trimming were determined from the DNA. Within this sample are fewer than 75,000 clones, with around 77% of them counted one time only. Around 2.1% of the sample rests with the top ten.

From its cysteine to its phenylalanine, the CDR3 spans 14 amino acids. CDR3 DNA is the only sequence kept; it has 42 bases, read in frame from the first base. The germline V gene encodes CDR1 SGDLS and CDR2 YYNGEE. The junction carries 13 bases between V and J, which are trimmed by 6 bases and 1 base respectively. There are a few counts of this clone. The antigen it recognizes is unknown. No qualities accompany the bases; no much larger clone lies one base away. This specimen was CD4+ T cells from PBMCs cultured without peptide, taken before COVID-19 vaccination. The receptor comes from a human donor who received a COVID-19 vaccine. The chain was built from TRBV9 and TRBJ1-1, and TRBD1 may be the D gene, going by 6 matching bases. The CDR3 amino acid sequence is: CASTRGQRNTEAFF. The DNA sequence reads TGTGCCAGCACCCGAGGACAGCGGAACACTGAAGCTTTCTTT.